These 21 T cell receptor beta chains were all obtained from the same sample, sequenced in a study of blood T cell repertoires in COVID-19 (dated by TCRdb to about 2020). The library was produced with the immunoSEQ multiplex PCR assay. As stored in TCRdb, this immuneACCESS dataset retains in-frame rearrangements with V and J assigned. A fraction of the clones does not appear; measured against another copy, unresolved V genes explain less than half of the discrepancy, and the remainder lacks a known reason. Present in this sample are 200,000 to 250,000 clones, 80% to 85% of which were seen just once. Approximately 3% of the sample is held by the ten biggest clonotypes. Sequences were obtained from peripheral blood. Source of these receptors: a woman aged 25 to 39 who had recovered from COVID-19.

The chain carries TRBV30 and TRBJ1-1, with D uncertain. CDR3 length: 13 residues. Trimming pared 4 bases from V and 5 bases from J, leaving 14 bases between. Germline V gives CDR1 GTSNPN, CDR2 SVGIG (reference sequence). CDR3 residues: CAWTLGGRTEAFF. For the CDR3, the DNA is TGTGCCTGGACCCTAGGAGGGAGGACTGAAGCTTTCTTT.

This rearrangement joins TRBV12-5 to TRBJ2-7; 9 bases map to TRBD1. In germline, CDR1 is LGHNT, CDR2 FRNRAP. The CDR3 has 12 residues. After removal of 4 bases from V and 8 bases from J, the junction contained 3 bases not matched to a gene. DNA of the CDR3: TGTGCTAGTGGTTCCGGGACAGGGAAGCAGTACTTC. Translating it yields CASGSGTGKQYF.

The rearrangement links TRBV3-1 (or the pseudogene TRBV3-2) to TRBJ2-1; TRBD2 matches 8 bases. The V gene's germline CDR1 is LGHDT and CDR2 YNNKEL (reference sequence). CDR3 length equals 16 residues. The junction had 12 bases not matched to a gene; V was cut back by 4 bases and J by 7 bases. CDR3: CASSPKRESGENEQFF. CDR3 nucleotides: TGTGCCAGCAGCCCCAAGCGGGAGTCAGGGGAGAATGAGCAGTTCTTC.

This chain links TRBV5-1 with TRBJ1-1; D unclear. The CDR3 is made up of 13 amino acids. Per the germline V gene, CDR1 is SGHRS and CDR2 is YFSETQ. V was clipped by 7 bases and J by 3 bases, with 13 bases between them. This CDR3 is CASQPQVDTEAFF. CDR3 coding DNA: TGCGCCAGCCAGCCTCAGGTCGACACTGAAGCTTTCTTT.

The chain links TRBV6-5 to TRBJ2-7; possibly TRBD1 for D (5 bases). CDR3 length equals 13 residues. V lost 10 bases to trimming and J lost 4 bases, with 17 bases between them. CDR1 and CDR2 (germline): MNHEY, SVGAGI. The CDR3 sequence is CATVDIAIYEQYF. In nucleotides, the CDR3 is TGTGCCACCGTGGACATCGCGATTTACGAGCAGTACTTC.

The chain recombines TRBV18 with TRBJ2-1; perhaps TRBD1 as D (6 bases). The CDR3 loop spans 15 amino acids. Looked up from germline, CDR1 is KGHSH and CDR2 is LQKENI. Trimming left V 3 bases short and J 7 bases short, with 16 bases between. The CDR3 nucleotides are TGTGCCAGCTCACCTCCGGGACAAACGAGGAATGAGCAGTTCTTC. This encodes CASSPPGQTRNEQFF. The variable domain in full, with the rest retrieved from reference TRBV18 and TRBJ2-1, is NAGVMQNPRHLVRRRGQEARLRCSPMKGHSHVYWYRQLPEEGLKFMVYLQKENIIDESGMPKERFSAEFPKEGPSILRIQQVVRGDSAAYFCASSPPGQTRNEQFFGPGTRLTVL.

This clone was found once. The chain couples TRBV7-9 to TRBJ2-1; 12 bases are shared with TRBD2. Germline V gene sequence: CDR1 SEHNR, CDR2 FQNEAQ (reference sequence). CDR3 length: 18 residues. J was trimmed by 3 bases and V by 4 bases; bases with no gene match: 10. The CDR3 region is CASSSQSGLAGIYNEQFF. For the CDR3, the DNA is TGTGCCAGCAGCTCCCAAAGTGGACTAGCGGGGATCTACAATGAGCAGTTCTTC.

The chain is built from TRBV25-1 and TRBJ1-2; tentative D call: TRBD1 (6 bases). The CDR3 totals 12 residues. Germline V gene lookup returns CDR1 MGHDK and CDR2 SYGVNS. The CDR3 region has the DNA TGTGCTTCCCGGGGGGCTGTCTATGGCTACACCTTC. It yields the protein CASRGAVYGYTF.

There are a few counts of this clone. CDR3 sequence reads: CASSPVGTGGLYGNTIYF. CDR3 DNA sequence: TGTGCCAGCAGTCCTGTAGGGACAGGGGGATTATATGGAAACACCATATATTTT. The chain carries TRBV28 and TRBJ1-3; 11 bases fit TRBD1. V lost 5 bases and J lost 3; bases outside the gene matches: 12. The CDR3 runs 18 residues. Germline CDR1 and CDR2: MDHEN and SYDVKM.

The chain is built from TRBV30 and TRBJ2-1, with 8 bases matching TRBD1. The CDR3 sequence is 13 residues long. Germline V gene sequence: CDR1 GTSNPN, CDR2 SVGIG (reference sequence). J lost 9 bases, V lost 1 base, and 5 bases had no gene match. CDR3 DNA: TGTGCCTGGAGTGCCCAGGGGGCAGGTGAGCAGTTCTTC. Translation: CAWSAQGAGEQFF. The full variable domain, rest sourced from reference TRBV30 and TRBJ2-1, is SQTIHQWPATLVQPVGSPLSLECTVEGTSNPNLYWYRQAAGRGLQLLFYSVGIGQISSEVPQNLSASRPQDRQFILSSKKLLLSDSGFYLCAWSAQGAGEQFFGPGTRLTVL.

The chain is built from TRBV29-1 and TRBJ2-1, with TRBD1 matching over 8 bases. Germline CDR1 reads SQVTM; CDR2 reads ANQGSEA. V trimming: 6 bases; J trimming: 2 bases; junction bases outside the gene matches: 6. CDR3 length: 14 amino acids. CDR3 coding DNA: TGCAGCGTCGGATCAGGGGGCACCTACAATGAGCAGTTCTTC. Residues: CSVGSGGTYNEQFF.

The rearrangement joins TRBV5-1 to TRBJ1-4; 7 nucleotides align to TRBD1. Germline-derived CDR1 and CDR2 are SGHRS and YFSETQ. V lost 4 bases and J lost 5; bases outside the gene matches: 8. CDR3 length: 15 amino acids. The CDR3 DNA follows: TGCGCCAGCAGCACCCGACAGGGATTCAATGAAAAACTGTTTTTT. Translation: CASSTRQGFNEKLFF.

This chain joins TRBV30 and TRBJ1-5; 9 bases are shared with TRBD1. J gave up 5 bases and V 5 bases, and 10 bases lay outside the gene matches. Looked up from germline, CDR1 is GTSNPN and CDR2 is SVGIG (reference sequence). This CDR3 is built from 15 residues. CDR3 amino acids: CAWAHEGQGHQPQHF. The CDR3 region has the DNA TGTGCCTGGGCCCATGAGGGACAGGGTCATCAGCCCCAGCATTTT.

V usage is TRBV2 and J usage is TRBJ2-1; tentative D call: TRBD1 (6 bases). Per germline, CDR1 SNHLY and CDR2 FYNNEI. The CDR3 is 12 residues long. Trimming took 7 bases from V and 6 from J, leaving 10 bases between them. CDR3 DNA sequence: TGTGCCAGCACTCAGGGGCCCAATGAGCAGTTCTTC. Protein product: CASTQGPNEQFF.

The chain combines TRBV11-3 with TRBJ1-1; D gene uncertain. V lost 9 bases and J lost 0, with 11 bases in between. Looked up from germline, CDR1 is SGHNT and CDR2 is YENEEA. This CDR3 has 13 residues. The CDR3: CARVAVMNTEAFF. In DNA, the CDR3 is TGTGCCAGGGTGGCAGTTATGAACACTGAAGCTTTCTTT.

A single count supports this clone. CDR3 in DNA: TGTGCCAGCAGTTATTCCGGAGTAATAACAGATACGCAGTATTTT. Amino acids: CASSYSGVITDTQYF. The V call is TRBV6-5, the J call TRBJ2-3, with D uncertain. Trimming took off 3 bases at V and 3 bases at J, with 13 bases between the two ends. CDR1 and CDR2 (germline): MNHEY, SVGAGI. The CDR3 extends over 15 amino acids.

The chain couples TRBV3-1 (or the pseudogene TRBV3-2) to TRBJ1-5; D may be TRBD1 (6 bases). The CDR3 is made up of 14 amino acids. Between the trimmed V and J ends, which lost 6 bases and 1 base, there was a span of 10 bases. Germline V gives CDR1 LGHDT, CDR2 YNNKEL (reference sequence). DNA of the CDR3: TGTGCCAGCAGTCAACAGGGAAGCAATCAGCCCCAGCATTTT. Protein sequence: CASSQQGSNQPQHF.

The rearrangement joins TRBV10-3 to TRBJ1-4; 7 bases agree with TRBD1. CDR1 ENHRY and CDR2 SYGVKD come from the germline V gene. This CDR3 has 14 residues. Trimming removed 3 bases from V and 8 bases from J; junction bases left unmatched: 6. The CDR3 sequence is CAISDSRGEEKLFF. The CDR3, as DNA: TGTGCCATCAGTGATAGCAGGGGGGAGGAAAAACTGTTTTTT.

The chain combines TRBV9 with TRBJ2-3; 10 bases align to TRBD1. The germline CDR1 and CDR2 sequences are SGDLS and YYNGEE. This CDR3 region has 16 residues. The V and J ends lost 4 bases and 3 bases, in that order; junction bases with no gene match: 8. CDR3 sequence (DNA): TGTGCCAGCAGCTCCAGCGGACAGGGGGGAACAGATACGCAGTATTTT. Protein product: CASSSSGQGGTDTQYF.

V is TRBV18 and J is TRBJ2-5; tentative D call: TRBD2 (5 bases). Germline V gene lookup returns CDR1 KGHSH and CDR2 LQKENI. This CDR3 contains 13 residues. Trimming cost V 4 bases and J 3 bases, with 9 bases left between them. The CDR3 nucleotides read TGTGCCAGCTCACTGCTGAGGGAAGAGACCCAGTACTTC. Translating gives CASSLLREETQYF. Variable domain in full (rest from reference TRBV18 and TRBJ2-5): NAGVMQNPRHLVRRRGQEARLRCSPMKGHSHVYWYRQLPEEGLKFMVYLQKENIIDESGMPKERFSAEFPKEGPSILRIQQVVRGDSAAYFCASSLLREETQYFGPGTRLLVL.

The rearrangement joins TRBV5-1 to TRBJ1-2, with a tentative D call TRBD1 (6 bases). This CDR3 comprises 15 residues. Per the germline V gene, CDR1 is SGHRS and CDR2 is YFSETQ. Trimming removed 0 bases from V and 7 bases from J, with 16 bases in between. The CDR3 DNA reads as TGCGCCAGCAGCTTGGATTGGGGGCGGGGGGCTGGCTACACCTTC. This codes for CASSLDWGRGAGYTF.